The sequence of this TCR beta chain was determined in a study of breast tumors, draining lymph nodes, adjacent tissues. This clonotype was detected once. The antigen remains unidentified. Samples came from axillary lymph nodes draining the breast cancer. The trim removed 10 bases at V and 4 bases at J, leaving 9 bases unmatched. The germline V gene encodes CDR1 LNHDA and CDR2 SQIVND (reference sequence). CDR3 length: 13 residues. Broader study findings: Data only fit, rather than demonstrated, lymph node origin of most tumor T cells. Luminal-like breast cancer showed significantly higher tumor–nontumor repertoire similarity than basal-like. Findings are consistent with lymph node origin and intratumoral expansion of most tumor T cells. Tumor repertoires ranked between lymph nodes and nontumor tissue in diversity, with V and J gene preferences.

One entry per CDR3 protein results from TCRdb running MiXCR on the multiplex PCR reads. Among around 250,000 distinct CDR3 sequences, less than 35% were seen once, and the ten largest hold approximately 3.6%. The rearrangement uses TRBV19 and TRBJ1-2; the match to TRBD1 covers 7 bases. Sequenced sample: axillary lymph node tissue. This sequence originates from a female donor with breast cancer. Some clones in this sample may be carry-over from other donors' samples. The CDR3: CAISPGQLYGYTF. CDR3 nucleotide sequence: TGTGCCATCTCCCCGGGACAGCTCTATGGCTACACCTTC. The whole variable domain, filled in from reference TRBV19 and TRBJ1-2, reads DGGITQSPKYLFRKEGQNVTLSCEQNLNHDAMYWYRQDPGQGLRLIYYSQIVNDFQKGDIAEGYSVSREKKESFPLTVTSAQKNPTAFYLCAISPGQLYGYTFGSGTRLTVV.